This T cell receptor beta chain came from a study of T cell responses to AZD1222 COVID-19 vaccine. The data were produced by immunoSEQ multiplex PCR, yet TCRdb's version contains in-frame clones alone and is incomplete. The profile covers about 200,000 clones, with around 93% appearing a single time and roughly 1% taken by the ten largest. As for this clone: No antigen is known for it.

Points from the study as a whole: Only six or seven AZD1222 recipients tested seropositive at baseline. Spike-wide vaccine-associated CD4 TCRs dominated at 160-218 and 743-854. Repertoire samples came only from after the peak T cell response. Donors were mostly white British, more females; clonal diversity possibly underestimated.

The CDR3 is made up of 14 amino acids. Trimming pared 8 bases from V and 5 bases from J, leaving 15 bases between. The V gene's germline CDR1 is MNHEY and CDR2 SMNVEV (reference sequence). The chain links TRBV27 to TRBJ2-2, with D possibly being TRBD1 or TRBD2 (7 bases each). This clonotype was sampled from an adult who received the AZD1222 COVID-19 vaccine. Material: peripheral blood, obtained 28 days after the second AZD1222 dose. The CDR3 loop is CASFRQGGTGELFF. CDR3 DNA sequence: TGTGCCAGCTTCAGGCAGGGGGGGACCGGGGAGCTGTTTTTT.